Below are 15 T cell receptor beta chains sequenced from a single sample in a study of T-cell memory formation after mild COVID-19 listed by TCRdb under 2021. The library was built by means of 5' RACE. Sequenced using an Illumina NovaSeq 6000. Through fastp at Q25 and MiXCR, TCRdb rebuilt clones from the public reads, retaining in-frame beta chains. A single entry per CDR3 protein holds the most common genes and DNA from its merged rows. This sample lists about half a million distinct CDR3 sequences; over 15% were detected once. In total, the top ten clones hold roughly an eighth of the sample. The sample was PBMCs or a T cell subset sorted from them (not recorded which). The origin of the receptors is an adult woman who had mild COVID-19 (a few samples of this study predate the infection). The sample titles of this study are shuffled in the database, so cell type and time point are left out; the donor was told from shared clones.

This clonotype was observed a handful of times. The chain carries TRBV19 and TRBJ2-5; maybe TRBD2 (6 bases). V was pared by 7 bases and J by 5 bases, with 17 bases between. The CDR3 is 14 residues long. Germline assignment: CDR1 LNHDA and CDR2 SQIVND (reference sequence). The CDR3 region has the DNA TGTGCCAGTACCCCGGGGGTCTCGGCGGAGACCCAGTACTTC. Its protein product is CASTPGVSAETQYF.

The V gene is TRBV4-2, the J gene TRBJ2-7; weak D call: TRBD1 (6 bases). CDR1 LGHNA and CDR2 YNFKEQ come from the germline V gene. V lost 4 bases and J lost 7, with 17 bases in between. The CDR3 length is 14 residues. CDR3 residues: CASSPSRGWGEQYF. The DNA for the CDR3 is TGTGCCAGCAGCCCGAGTAGGGGGTGGGGGGAGCAGTACTTC.

The V call is TRBV7-8, the J call TRBJ2-5; 9 bases line up with TRBD1. V lost 5 bases, J lost 1 base, and 2 bases stayed unmatched. From germline, CDR1 is SGHVS and CDR2 FQNEAQ. The CDR3 has 14 amino acids. The CDR3 sequence: CASSTDRGQETQYF. The CDR3 DNA is TGTGCCAGCAGCACGGACAGGGGCCAAGAGACCCAGTACTTC.

V gene TRBV6-6 combines with J gene TRBJ1-2; a possible D gene is TRBD1 (5 bases). Trimming cost V 7 bases and J 6 bases, with 9 bases left between them. Germline CDR1 reads MNHNY; CDR2 reads SVGAGI (reference sequence). The CDR3 loop spans 11 amino acids. The CDR3 sequence: CASTRGDGYTF. In DNA form, the CDR3 reads TGTGCCAGCACTCGGGGGGATGGCTACACCTTC.

This chain joins TRBV12-3 or TRBV12-4 and TRBJ2-7, with D perhaps TRBD1 (5 bases). The CDR3 covers 14 residues. V lost 3 bases and J 2 bases, leaving 11 bases between the germline ends. The CDR3 coding sequence is TGTGCCAGCAGTTTTTCCGGACACGCCTACGAGCAGTACTTC. Translation: CASSFSGHAYEQYF.

This clonotype was detected a few times. This sequence joins TRBV4-1 and TRBJ2-1; D may be TRBD1 or TRBD2 (5 bases each). This CDR3 region has 14 residues. V gave up 3 bases and J gave up 9 bases, with 15 bases separating them. The germline CDR1 and CDR2 sequences are MGHRA and YSYEKL. In DNA, the CDR3 is TGCGCCAGCAGCCATGTACTAGGGGCTGGTGAGCAGTTCTTC. Translated: CASSHVLGAGEQFF.

The rearrangement uses TRBV14 and TRBJ2-7; perhaps D is TRBD1 or TRBD2 (7 bases each). Germline CDR1 is SGHDN and CDR2 is FVKESK. The CDR3 spans 14 residues. The ends were cut back, 0 bases at V and 10 bases at J, with 16 bases in the middle. This CDR3 reads CASSQDLVRGGQYF. Here the CDR3 DNA reads TGTGCCAGCAGCCAAGATCTTGTCAGGGGGGGACAGTACTTC.

In nucleotides, the CDR3 is TGTGCCACCAGCAGAGATCCTGATAGTCCCTACGAGCAGTACTTC. Translated: CATSRDPDSPYEQYF. The V call is TRBV15, the J call TRBJ2-7; D uncertain. Germline V gene data show CDR1 as LNHNV and CDR2 as YYDKDF (reference sequence). The V end lost 0 bases, the J end lost 2 bases, and 11 bases lay between the germline ends. This CDR3 comprises 15 residues.

This clonotype turned up a few times. Here the CDR3 reads CASSPSEQDGYTF. Here the CDR3 DNA reads TGTGCCAGCAGTCCCTCGGAACAGGATGGCTACACCTTC. This chain connects TRBV12-3 or TRBV12-4 to TRBJ1-2; maybe TRBD1 (5 bases). The V gene lost 5 bases and the J gene lost 6 bases, with 13 bases spanning the gap. The CDR3 totals 13 residues.

The chain has TRBV30 and TRBJ1-2; no definite D call. The CDR3 consists of 11 residues. Germline CDR1 GTSNPN, CDR2 SVGIG (reference sequence). The V end lost 1 base, the J end lost 5 bases, and 5 bases lay between the germline ends. CDR3 sequence: CAWSGPYGYTF. CDR3 bases: TGTGCCTGGAGTGGACCGTATGGCTACACCTTC. Drawing the rest from reference TRBV30 and TRBJ1-2, the complete variable domain is SQTIHQWPATLVQPVGSPLSLECTVEGTSNPNLYWYRQAAGRGLQLLFYSVGIGQISSEVPQNLSASRPQDRQFILSSKKLLLSDSGFYLCAWSGPYGYTFGSGTRLTVV.

Ten or more counts support this clonotype. The chain joins TRBV12-3 or TRBV12-4 to TRBJ2-7; D possibly corresponds to TRBD1 (6 bases). The ends were cut back, 0 bases at V and 7 bases at J, with 13 bases in the middle. This CDR3 contains 14 residues. The CDR3 region has the DNA TGTGCCAGCAGTTTAGCAGTGGGGGCGCGGGAGCAGTACTTC. Protein product: CASSLAVGAREQYF.

This clonotype was observed a handful of times. The V and J genes are TRBV2 and TRBJ2-2, with D unresolved. Germline-derived CDR1 and CDR2 are SNHLY and FYNNEI. V was clipped by 2 bases and J by 0 bases, with 7 bases between them. This CDR3 has 15 amino acids. The CDR3 bases are TGTGCCAGCAGTGAAATGTTAGCGAACACCGGGGAGCTGTTTTTT. Translating gives CASSEMLANTGELFF.

The genes are TRBV4-2 and TRBJ2-2, with 7 nucleotides matching TRBD1. The V gene end was trimmed by 2 bases and the J gene end by 2 bases; junction bases not matched to a gene: 8. The germline gives CDR1 LGHNA, CDR2 YNFKEQ. This CDR3 has 17 amino acids. In DNA form, the CDR3 reads TGTGCCAGCAGCCAAAATCCGGGACAGACTAACACCGGGGAGCTGTTTTTT. Protein sequence: CASSQNPGQTNTGELFF.

The chain carries TRBV4-2 and TRBJ2-5; no firm D call. The CDR3 runs 14 residues. Trimming cost V 0 bases and J 2 bases, with 7 bases left between them. Germline V gene data show CDR1 as LGHNA and CDR2 as YNFKEQ. In DNA, the CDR3 is TGTGCCAGCAGCCAAGAACCAACACAAGAGACCCAGTACTTC. Protein product: CASSQEPTQETQYF.

The rearrangement links TRBV9 to TRBJ1-4, with 8 positions matching TRBD1. The CDR3 consists of 17 residues. The ends lost 0 bases at V and 6 bases at J; junction bases unmatched: 10. CDR1 is SGDLS and CDR2 is YYNGEE in the germline V gene. This CDR3 reads CASSVAGGRGGDEKLFF. The CDR3 DNA is TGTGCCAGCAGCGTAGCAGGGGGCAGAGGTGGAGATGAAAAACTGTTTTTT.